The text below deals with one T cell receptor (beta chain). The antigen is undetermined. The data are from a study of PD-1 blockade in classical Hodgkin lymphoma. General study points: A significant rise in TCR diversity was seen by C4D1 for CD4+ cells but not for CD8+ cells. Those achieving complete response showed baseline diversity like newly diagnosed patients. Reports described newly diagnosed patients as having lower baseline TCR diversity than healthy donors.

Only in-frame clones appear in the TCRdb table, and some are missing; sequencing was by immunoSEQ multiplex PCR. The table has tens of thousands of clones, roughly nine tenths seen once. Germline CDR1 is MNHNY and CDR2 is SVGAGI (reference sequence). CDR3 length: 11 residues. Trimming removed 8 bases from V and 4 bases from J, with 6 bases in between. Regarding time point: cycle 4 day 1 (C4D1), after more than 5 weeks of nivolumab. After autologous stem cell transplantation all patients relapsed, and prior brentuximab vedotin exposure differed between cohorts. Complete response, partial response or progressive disease made up the best responses.

Material: peripheral blood mononuclear cells (PBMCs), obtained before the fourth cycle of nivolumab. The chain joins TRBV6-6 to TRBJ1-3; D remains unclear. The receptor was isolated from a human donor with classical Hodgkin lymphoma. The CDR3 protein is CASYVGNTIYF. CDR3 nucleotide sequence: TGTGCCAGCTACGTGGGAAACACCATATATTTT.